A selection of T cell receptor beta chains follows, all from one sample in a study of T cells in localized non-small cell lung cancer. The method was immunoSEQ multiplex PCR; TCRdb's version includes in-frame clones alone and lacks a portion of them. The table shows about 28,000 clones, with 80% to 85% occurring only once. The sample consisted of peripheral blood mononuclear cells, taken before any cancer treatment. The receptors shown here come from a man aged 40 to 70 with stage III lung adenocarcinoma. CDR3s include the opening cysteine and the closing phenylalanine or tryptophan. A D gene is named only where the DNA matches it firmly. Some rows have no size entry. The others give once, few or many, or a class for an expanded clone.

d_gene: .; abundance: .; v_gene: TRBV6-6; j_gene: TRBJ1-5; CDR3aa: CASSYSRQNQEPQHF; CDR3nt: TGTGCCAGCAGTTACTCGAGACAGAACCAAGAGCCCCAGCATTTT
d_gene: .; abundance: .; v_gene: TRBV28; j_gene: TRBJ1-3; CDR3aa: CASSSDRISGNTIYF; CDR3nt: TGTGCCAGCAGTTCCGACAGGATCTCTGGAAACACCATATATTTT
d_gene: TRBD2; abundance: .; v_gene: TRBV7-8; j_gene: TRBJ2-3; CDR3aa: CASSLYLAGDRTDTQYF; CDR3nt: TGTGCCAGCAGCTTATATTTGGCGGGAGATCGTACAGATACGCAGTATTTT
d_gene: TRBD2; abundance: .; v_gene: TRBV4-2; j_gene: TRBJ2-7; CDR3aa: CASSQDGTSGRAGSYEQYF; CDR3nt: TGTGCCAGCAGCCAAGACGGGACTAGCGGGAGGGCCGGGTCCTACGAGCAGTACTTC
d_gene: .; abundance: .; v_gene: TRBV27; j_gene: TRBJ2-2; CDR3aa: CASSSVLENTGELFF; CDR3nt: TGTGCCAGCAGTTCGGTCCTGGAGAACACCGGGGAGCTGTTTTTT
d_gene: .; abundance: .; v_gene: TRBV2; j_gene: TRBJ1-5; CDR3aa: CASSEAAGSNQPQHF; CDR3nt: TGTGCCAGCAGTGAAGCGGCGGGCAGCAATCAGCCCCAGCATTTT
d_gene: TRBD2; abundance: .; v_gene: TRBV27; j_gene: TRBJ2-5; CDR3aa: CASSFGTSGGRETQYF; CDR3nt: TGTGCCAGCAGTTTTGGTACTAGCGGGGGGAGAGAGACCCAGTACTTC
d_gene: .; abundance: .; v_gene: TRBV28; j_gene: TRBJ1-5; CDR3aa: CASTPREGKVQPQHF; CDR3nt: TGTGCCAGCACTCCCCGAGAGGGCAAGGTACAGCCCCAGCATTTT
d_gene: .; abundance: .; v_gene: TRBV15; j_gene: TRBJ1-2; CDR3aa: CATSRETDGYTF; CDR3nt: TGTGCCACCAGCAGAGAGACGGATGGCTACACCTTC
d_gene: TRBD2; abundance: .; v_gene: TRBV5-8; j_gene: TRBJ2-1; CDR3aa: CASTTRGLAGNNEQFF; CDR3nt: TGTGCCAGCACCACTCGGGGCCTAGCGGGAAACAATGAGCAGTTCTTC
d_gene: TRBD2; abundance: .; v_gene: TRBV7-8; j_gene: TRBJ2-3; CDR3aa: CASSSNPGRADTQYF; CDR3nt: TGTGCCAGCAGCTCTAACCCCGGGAGGGCAGATACGCAGTATTTT
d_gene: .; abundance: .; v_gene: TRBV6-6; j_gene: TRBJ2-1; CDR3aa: CASSYGGMAYNEQFF; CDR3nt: TGTGCCAGCAGTTACGGGGGGATGGCGTACAATGAGCAGTTCTTC
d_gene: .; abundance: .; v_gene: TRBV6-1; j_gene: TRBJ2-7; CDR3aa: CASSEGGGRCEQYF; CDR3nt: TGTGCCAGCAGTGAAGGAGGGGGGCGTTGCGAGCAGTACTTC
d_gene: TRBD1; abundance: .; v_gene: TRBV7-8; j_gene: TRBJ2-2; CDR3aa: CASSFIEGAQTGELFF; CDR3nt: TGTGCCAGCAGCTTTATTGAGGGGGCGCAAACCGGGGAGCTGTTTTTT
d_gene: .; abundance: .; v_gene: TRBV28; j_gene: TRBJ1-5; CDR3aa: CASSEMQGPQPQHF; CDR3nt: TGTGCCAGCTCGGAGATGCAGGGTCCTCAGCCCCAGCATTTT
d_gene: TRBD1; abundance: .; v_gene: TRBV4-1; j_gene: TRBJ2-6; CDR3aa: CASSPDRGSGANVLTF; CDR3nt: TGCGCCAGCAGCCCGGACAGGGGGTCCGGGGCCAACGTCCTGACTTTC
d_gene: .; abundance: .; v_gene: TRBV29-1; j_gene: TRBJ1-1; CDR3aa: CSVGSPSADGGAFF; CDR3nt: TGCAGCGTTGGGTCCCCCTCAGCCGACGGTGGAGCTTTCTTT
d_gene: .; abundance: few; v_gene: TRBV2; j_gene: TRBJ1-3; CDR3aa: CASSEALWGSGNTIYF; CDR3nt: TGTGCCAGCAGTGAAGCGCTTTGGGGCTCTGGAAACACCATATATTTT
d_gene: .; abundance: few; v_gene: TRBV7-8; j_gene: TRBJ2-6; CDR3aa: CASSLEGQVSGANVLTF; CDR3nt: TGTGCCAGCAGCTTAGAGGGGCAAGTCTCTGGGGCCAACGTCCTGACTTTC
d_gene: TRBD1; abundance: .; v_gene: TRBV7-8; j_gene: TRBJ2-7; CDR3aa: CASSPGQLYEQYF; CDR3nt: TGTGCCAGCAGCCCGGGACAGCTCTACGAGCAGTACTTC
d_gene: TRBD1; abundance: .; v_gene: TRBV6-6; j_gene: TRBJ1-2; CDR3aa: CASSYGADRDYGYTF; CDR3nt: TGTGCCAGCAGTTACGGGGCGGACAGGGACTATGGCTACACCTTC
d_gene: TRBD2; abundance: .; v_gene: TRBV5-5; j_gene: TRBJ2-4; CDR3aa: CASSVGTSGSVAKNIQYF; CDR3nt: TGTGCCAGCAGCGTCGGGACTAGCGGGAGTGTGGCCAAAAACATTCAGTACTTC
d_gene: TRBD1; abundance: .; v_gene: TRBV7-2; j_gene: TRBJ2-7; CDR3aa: CASSSDRGRPYEQYF; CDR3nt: TGTGCCAGCAGCTCCGACAGGGGGCGGCCCTACGAGCAGTACTTC
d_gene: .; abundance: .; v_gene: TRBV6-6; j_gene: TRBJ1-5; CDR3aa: CASRIPNQPQHF; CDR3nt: TGTGCCAGCAGGATCCCCAATCAGCCCCAGCATTTT
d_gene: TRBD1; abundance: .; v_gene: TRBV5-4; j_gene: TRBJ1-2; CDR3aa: CASSQQQGNRDGYTF; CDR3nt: TGTGCCAGCAGCCAGCAACAGGGGAATCGGGACGGCTACACCTTC
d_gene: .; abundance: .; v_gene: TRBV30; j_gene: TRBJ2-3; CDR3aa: CAWSLGTLSTDTQYF; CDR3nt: TGTGCCTGGAGTTTAGGGACACTTAGCACAGATACGCAGTATTTT
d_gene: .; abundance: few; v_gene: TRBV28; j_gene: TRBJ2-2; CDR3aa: CASSSGRLRELFF; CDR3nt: TGTGCCAGCAGTTCAGGACGACTGCGGGAGCTGTTTTTT
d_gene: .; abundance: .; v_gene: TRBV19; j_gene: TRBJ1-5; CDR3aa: CASSIGRENQPQHF; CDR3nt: TGTGCCAGTAGTATAGGCAGGGAGAATCAGCCCCAGCATTTT
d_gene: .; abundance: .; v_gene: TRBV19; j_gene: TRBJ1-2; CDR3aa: CASSRAGNYGYTF; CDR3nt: TGTGCCAGTAGTAGAGCCGGTAACTATGGCTACACCTTC
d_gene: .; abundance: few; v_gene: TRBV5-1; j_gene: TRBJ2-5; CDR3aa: CASSFQETQYF; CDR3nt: TGCGCCAGCAGCTTCCAAGAGACCCAGTACTTC
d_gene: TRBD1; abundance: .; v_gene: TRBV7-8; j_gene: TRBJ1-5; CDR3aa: CASSFGSRTGASNQPQHF; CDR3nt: TGTGCCAGCAGCTTTGGATCCCGGACAGGGGCTAGCAATCAGCCCCAGCATTTT
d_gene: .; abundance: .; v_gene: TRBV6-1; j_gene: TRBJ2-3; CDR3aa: CASSEVGGSDTQYF; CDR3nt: TGTGCCAGCAGTGAAGTTGGGGGATCAGATACGCAGTATTTT
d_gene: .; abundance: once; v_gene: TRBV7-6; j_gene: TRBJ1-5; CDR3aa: CASSLGWRERNQPQHF; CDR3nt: TGTGCCAGCAGCTTAGGGTGGAGGGAACGCAATCAGCCCCAGCATTTT
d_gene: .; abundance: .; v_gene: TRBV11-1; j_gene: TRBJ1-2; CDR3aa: CASSSDTNYGYTF; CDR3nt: TGTGCCAGCAGCTCAGACACGAACTATGGCTACACCTTC
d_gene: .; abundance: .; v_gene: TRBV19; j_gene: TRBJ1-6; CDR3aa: CASRPQGPTNSPLHF; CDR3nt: TGTGCCAGTAGACCACAGGGTCCTACCAATTCACCCCTCCACTTT
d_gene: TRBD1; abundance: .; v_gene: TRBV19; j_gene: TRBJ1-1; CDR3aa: CASSINRRQGNTEAFF; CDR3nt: TGTGCCAGTAGTATAAATAGGAGACAGGGAAACACTGAAGCTTTCTTT
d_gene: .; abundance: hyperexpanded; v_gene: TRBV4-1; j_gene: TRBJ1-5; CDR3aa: CASSQDKVAINQPQHF; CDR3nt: TGCGCCAGCAGCCAAGATAAAGTGGCAATCAATCAGCCCCAGCATTTT
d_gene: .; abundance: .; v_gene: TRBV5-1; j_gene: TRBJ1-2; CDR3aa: CASSVEPNYGYTF; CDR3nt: TGCGCCAGCTCCGTTGAACCTAACTATGGCTACACCTTC
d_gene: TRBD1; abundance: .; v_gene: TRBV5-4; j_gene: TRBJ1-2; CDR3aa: CASSRQGGNYGYTF; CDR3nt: TGTGCCAGCAGCAGACAGGGGGGTAACTATGGCTACACCTTC
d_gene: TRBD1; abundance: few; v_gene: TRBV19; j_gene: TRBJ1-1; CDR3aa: CDPGQGTEAFF; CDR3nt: TGTGACCCGGGACAGGGCACTGAAGCTTTCTTT
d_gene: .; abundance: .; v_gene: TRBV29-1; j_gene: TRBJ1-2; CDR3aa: CSVAGLRNGYTF; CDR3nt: TGCAGCGTCGCGGGACTACGAAATGGCTACACCTTC
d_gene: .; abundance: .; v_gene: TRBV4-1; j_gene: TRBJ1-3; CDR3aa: CASSPPLGNTIYF; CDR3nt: TGCGCCAGCAGCCCGCCTCTCGGAAACACCATATATTTT
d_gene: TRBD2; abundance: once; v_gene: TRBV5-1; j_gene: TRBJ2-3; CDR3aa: CASSLLGGRAADTQYF; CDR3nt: TGCGCCAGCAGCTTGTTAGGCGGGAGGGCCGCAGATACGCAGTATTTT
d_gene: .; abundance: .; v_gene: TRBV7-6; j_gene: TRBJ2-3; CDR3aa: CASSGGDTQYF; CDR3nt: TGTGCCAGCAGCGGGGGAGATACGCAGTATTTT
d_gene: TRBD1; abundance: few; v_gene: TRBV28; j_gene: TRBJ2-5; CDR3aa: CASKSGGFTQYF; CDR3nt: TGTGCCAGCAAATCAGGGGGATTTACCCAGTACTTC
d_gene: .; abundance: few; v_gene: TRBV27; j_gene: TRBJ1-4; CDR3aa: CASSPFLVTTNEKLFF; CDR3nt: TGTGCCAGCAGTCCCTTTCTGGTCACAACTAATGAAAAACTGTTTTTT
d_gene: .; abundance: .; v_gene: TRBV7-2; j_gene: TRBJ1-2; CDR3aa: CASSLGTENYGYTF; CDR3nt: TGTGCCAGCAGCTTGGGGACTGAGAACTATGGCTACACCTTC
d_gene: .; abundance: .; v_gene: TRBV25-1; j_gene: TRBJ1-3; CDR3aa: CASSEPGQLGNTIYF; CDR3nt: TGTGCCAGCAGTGAACCGGGCCAGCTTGGAAACACCATATATTTT
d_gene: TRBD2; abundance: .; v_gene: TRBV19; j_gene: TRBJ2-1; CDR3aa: CASKPQREWNEQFF; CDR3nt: TGTGCCAGTAAGCCCCAGCGGGAGTGGAATGAGCAGTTCTTC
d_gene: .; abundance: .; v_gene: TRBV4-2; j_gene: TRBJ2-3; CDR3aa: CASSCRGSGTDTQYF; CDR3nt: TGTGCCAGCAGCTGCCGGGGCAGTGGCACAGATACGCAGTATTTT
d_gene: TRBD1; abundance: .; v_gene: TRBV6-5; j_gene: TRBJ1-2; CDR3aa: CASSLGTGDGYTF; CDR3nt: TGTGCCAGCAGCCTCGGGACAGGGGACGGCTACACCTTC
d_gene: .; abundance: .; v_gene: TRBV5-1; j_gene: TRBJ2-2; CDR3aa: CASSLGQRNTGELFF; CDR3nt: TGCGCCAGCAGCTTGGGACAGCGAAACACCGGGGAGCTGTTTTTT
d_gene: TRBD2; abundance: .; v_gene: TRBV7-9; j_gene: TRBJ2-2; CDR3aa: CASSSRRTSGYTGELFF; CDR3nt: TGTGCCAGCAGCTCCCGAAGGACTAGCGGATACACCGGGGAGCTGTTTTTT
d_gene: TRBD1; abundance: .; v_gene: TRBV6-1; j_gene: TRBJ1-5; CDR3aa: CASRRDRGDQPQHF; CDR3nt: TGTGCCAGCAGGCGGGACAGGGGCGATCAGCCCCAGCATTTT
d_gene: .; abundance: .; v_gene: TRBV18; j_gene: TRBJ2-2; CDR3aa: CASSPGTMNTGELFF; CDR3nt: TGTGCCAGCTCACCCGGGACAATGAACACCGGGGAGCTGTTTTTT
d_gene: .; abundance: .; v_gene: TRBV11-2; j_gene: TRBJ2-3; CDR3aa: CASSRWSDTQYF; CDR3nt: TGTGCCAGCAGCCGATGGTCAGATACGCAGTATTTT
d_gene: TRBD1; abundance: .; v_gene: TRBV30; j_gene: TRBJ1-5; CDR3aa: CAWSADRDQPQHF; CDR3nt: TGTGCCTGGAGTGCCGACAGGGATCAGCCCCAGCATTTT
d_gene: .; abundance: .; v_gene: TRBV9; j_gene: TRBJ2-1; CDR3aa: CASSVGGTLNEQFF; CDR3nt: TGTGCCAGCAGCGTCGGCGGGACTCTCAATGAGCAGTTCTTC